This T cell receptor beta chain came from a study of regulatory T cells in long-lasting Graves disease. Study results and caveats: Accuracy might have suffered from few samples.

Arm-PCR with iRepertoire HTBI primers amplified the CDR3 regions for these TCR beta libraries. In TCRdb, the multiplex PCR reads were re-called with MiXCR into one record per CDR3 protein. The sample includes more than 450,000 distinct CDR3 sequences, under 20% of them seen just once. About this clonotype itself: What it recognizes is unknown.

This sample's time point: newly diagnosed GD, antithyroid drugs for less than 3 months. Extracted RNA from PBMCs served as the source of the TCR library. The source of the patients was an endocrinology department in Xi'an, China. Looked up from germline, CDR1 is ENHRY and CDR2 is SYGVKD. There are 14 residues in the CDR3. V gave up 8 bases and J gave up 3 bases, with 17 bases separating them. These records were also assigned to another study, of T cells in Graves' hyperthyroidism and ophthalmopathy.

The sample consisted of peripheral blood mononuclear cells (PBMCs), taken at new diagnosis, from a patient treated with antithyroid drugs. The chain employs TRBV10-3 and TRBJ2-7; D tentatively fits TRBD1 or TRBD2 (7 bases each). The TCR sequence derives from a man aged 35 to 55 with Graves disease. The CDR3 DNA reads TGTGCCATCGCCCGGCAGGGGGAGGGCTACGAGCAGTACTTC. This codes for CAIARQGEGYEQYF.